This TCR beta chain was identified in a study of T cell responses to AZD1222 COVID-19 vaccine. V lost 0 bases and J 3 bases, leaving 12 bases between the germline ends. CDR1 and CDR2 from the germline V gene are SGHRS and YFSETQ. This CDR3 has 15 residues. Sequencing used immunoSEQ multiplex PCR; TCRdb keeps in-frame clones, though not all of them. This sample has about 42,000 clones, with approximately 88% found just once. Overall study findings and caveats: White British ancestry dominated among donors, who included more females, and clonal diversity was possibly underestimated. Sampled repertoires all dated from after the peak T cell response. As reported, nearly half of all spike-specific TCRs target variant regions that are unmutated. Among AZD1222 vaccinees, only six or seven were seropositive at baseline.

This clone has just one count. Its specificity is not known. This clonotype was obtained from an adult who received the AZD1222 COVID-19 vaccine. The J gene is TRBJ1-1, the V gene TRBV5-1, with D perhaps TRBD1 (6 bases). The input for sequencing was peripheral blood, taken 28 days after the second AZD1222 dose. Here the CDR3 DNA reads TGCGCCAGCAGCTTGGGACACAGGGACCACACTGAAGCTTTCTTT. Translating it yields CASSLGHRDHTEAFF. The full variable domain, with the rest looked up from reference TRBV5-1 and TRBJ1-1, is KAGVTQTPRYLIKTRGQQVTLSCSPISGHRSVSWYQQTPGQGLQFLFEYFSETQRNKGNFPGRFSGRQFSNSRSEMNVSTLELGDSALYLCASSLGHRDHTEAFFGQGTRLTVV.